This T cell receptor (beta chain) was identified during a study of response to subunit inactivated influenza vaccine. Broader study findings: Authors proposed each seasonal influenza vaccination draws in few new T cells.

Comment on this clonotype: Its target is unknown.

TCRdb recomputed calls from the RT-PCR reads with MiXCR, one row per CDR3 protein. The sample records hundreds of thousands of distinct CDR3 sequences, around 15% being singletons. The CDR3 loop spans 14 amino acids. V shed 5 bases and J 4 bases; nucleotides not matched to a gene: 4. Per germline, CDR1 LGHNA and CDR2 YSLEER. V usage is TRBV4-3 and J usage is TRBJ1-4, with 7 bases that match TRBD1. This TCR was sampled from a man in his fifties who received an inactivated influenza vaccine. The sequenced sample was PBMCs from blood, obtained around 14 days before vaccination. CDR3 loop: CASSEGQINEKLFF. In DNA form, the CDR3 reads TGCGCCAGCAGCGAGGGACAGATTAATGAAAAACTGTTTTTT.